The 11 T cell receptor beta chains below were found in one sample sequenced in a study of blood T cell repertoires in COVID-19. Libraries were prepared by immunoSEQ multiplex PCR; TCRdb keeps only in-frame clonotypes and omits some of them. Among about 440,000 clones listed, 88% were seen once. The sample consisted of peripheral blood. The receptors here all came from a woman aged 45-60 years with COVID-19, enrolled during active disease.

V usage is TRBV5-5 and J usage is TRBJ1-4; D not certain. V gave up 0 bases and J gave up 0 bases, with 12 bases separating them. Germline V gene sequence: CDR1 SGHKS, CDR2 YYEKEE (reference sequence). The CDR3 extends over 17 amino acids. The CDR3 DNA sequence: TGTGCCAGCAGCTTGGTAACTAGGGCGGCAACTAATGAAAAACTGTTTTTT. This gives the protein CASSLVTRAATNEKLFF. The full variable domain, its missing parts supplied by reference TRBV5-5 and TRBJ1-4, is DAGVTQSPTHLIKTRGQQVTLRCSPISGHKSVSWYQQVLGQGPQFIFQYYEKEERGRGNFPDRFSARQFPNYSSELNVNALLLGDSALYLCASSLVTRAATNEKLFFGSGTQLSVL.

This CDR3 is CASSLNRNTGELFF. The CDR3 coding sequence is TGTGCCAGCAGCTTAAACAGGAACACCGGGGAGCTGTTTTTT. The V call is TRBV5-8, the J call TRBJ2-2; D uncertain. Looked up from germline, CDR1 is SGHTS and CDR2 is YDEGEE. This CDR3 comprises 14 residues. V was clipped by 2 bases and J by 1 base, with 6 bases between them. Full variable domain (remainder filled in from reference TRBV5-8 and TRBJ2-2): EAGVTQSPTHLIKTRGQQATLRCSPISGHTSVYWYQQALGLGLQFLLWYDEGEERNRGNFPPRFSGRQFPNYSSELNVNALELEDSALYLCASSLNRNTGELFFGEGSRLTVL.

CDR3 amino acids: CASRGLAGGFYEQYF. The CDR3 DNA follows: TGCGCCAGCAGGGGACTAGCGGGGGGGTTCTACGAGCAGTACTTC. The chain uses TRBV10-2 and TRBJ2-7, with 16 bases identical to TRBD2. V lost 6 bases, J lost 3 bases, and 2 bases stayed unmatched. The CDR3 is 15 residues long. The germline V gene encodes CDR1 WSHSY and CDR2 SAAADI.

This chain links TRBV5-1 with TRBJ2-7; possible D gene TRBD1, 5 bases. Trimming removed 0 bases at V and 0 bases at J, with 7 bases between. The CDR3 loop spans 14 amino acids. Germline CDR1 and CDR2: SGHRS and YFSETQ. The chain's CDR3 is CASSLEDNSYEQYF. CDR3 coding DNA: TGCGCCAGCAGCTTGGAGGACAACTCCTACGAGCAGTACTTC.

The chain recombines TRBV27 with TRBJ2-5; D is possibly TRBD1 (5 bases). The V end lost 4 bases, the J end lost 3 bases, and 9 bases lay between the germline ends. Germline V CDR1 and CDR2: MNHEY, SMNVEV (reference sequence). CDR3 size: 13 residues. The CDR3: CASSSPTEETQYF. The CDR3 DNA is TGTGCCAGCAGTTCCCCGACAGAAGAGACCCAGTACTTC.

The chain uses TRBV6-1 and TRBJ1-1, with 7 nucleotides matching TRBD1. CDR3 length: 17 residues. Germline-derived CDR1 and CDR2 are MNHNS and SASEGT. The ends lost 2 bases at V and 3 bases at J; junction bases unmatched: 12. CDR3 coding DNA: TGTGCCAGCAGTGAACTTCTAGGTAGGGGGCGAGACACTGAAGCTTTCTTT. Translating it yields CASSELLGRGRDTEAFF.

The gene calls are TRBV12-3 or TRBV12-4 and TRBJ1-1; tentative D call: TRBD1 (6 bases). This CDR3 has 13 amino acids. With 6 bases removed from V and 11 bases from J, the gap between germline ends came to 19 bases. The CDR3 sequence is CASRTQGSTGAFF. CDR3 bases: TGTGCCAGCAGGACACAGGGTTCCACCGGGGCTTTCTTT.

This clone has just a few counts. The chain uses TRBV30 and TRBJ1-2; possibly TRBD1 for D (5 bases). The germline V and J ends were trimmed by 3 bases and 6 bases, with 26 bases remaining between them. The CDR3 has 17 residues. Germline CDR1 GTSNPN, CDR2 SVGIG (reference sequence). The CDR3 is CAWSATGVGLGRDGYTF. CDR3 coding DNA: TGTGCCTGGAGCGCAACAGGCGTCGGTTTGGGAAGGGATGGCTACACCTTC.

The rearrangement links TRBV3-1 (or the pseudogene TRBV3-2) to TRBJ2-7; 11 positions agree with TRBD2. CDR1 and CDR2 (germline): LGHDT, YNNKEL (reference sequence). The CDR3 runs 14 residues. J gave up 9 bases and V 0 bases, and 4 bases lay outside the gene matches. The DNA for the CDR3 is TGTGCCAGCAGCCAAGAACTAGCGGGGGAAGTGCAGTACTTC. Its protein is CASSQELAGEVQYF.

The chain couples TRBV25-1 to TRBJ2-3; TRBD2 aligns across 7 bases. The V gene's germline CDR1 is MGHDK and CDR2 SYGVNS. There are 16 residues in the CDR3. After removal of 6 bases from V and 3 bases from J, the junction contained 12 bases not matched to a gene. CDR3 sequence: CASSRGVGVGTDTQYF. As DNA, the CDR3 is TGTGCCAGCAGCCGGGGGGTAGGGGTGGGAACAGATACGCAGTATTTT.

This clone showed up just once. The chain is built from TRBV28 and TRBJ1-6; D call uncertain. The CDR3 spans 16 residues. Looked up from germline, CDR1 is MDHEN and CDR2 is SYDVKM. V shed 7 bases and J shed 8 bases, with 21 bases lying between them. The CDR3 nucleotides read TGTGCCAGCATAGAGGTTTTTGGGGAGTCTTATTCACCCCTCCACTTT. It translates to CASIEVFGESYSPLHF.